One and the same sample provided the 2 T cell receptor beta chains below, sequenced in a study of T-cell memory formation after mild COVID-19. TCRdb reprocessed the 5' RACE reads with MiXCR, giving one entry per CDR3 protein. The sample has approximately 210,000 distinct CDR3 sequences, 27% seen once. The specimen was PBMCs or a T cell subset sorted from them (not recorded which). Receptors were obtained from an adult woman who had mild COVID-19 (a few samples of this study predate the infection). Cell type and time point are not known.

This clonotype has a handful of counts. The J gene is TRBJ1-1, the V gene TRBV2, with TRBD1 matching over 9 bases. The CDR3 runs 16 residues. Losses at the gene ends were 4 bases for V and 4 bases for J; bases not matched to a gene: 10. In germline, CDR1 is SNHLY, CDR2 FYNNEI. The chain's CDR3 is CASSGDRGYGSTEAFF. In DNA form, the CDR3 reads TGTGCCAGCAGTGGTGACAGGGGGTATGGTAGCACTGAAGCTTTCTTT.

In this sample, this clonotype turned up a few times. CDR3 bases: TGTGCCAGCAGCGACAGGGGGCTTACTAATGAAAAACTGTTTTTT. It encodes CASSDRGLTNEKLFF. The chain carries TRBV27 and TRBJ1-4; 10 nucleotides align to TRBD1. CDR3 length: 15 amino acids. J lost 2 bases, V lost 6 bases, and 3 bases had no gene match. CDR1 is MNHEY, CDR2 SMNVEV, per germline (reference sequence).